This T cell receptor beta chain originates from a study of OX40 agonist ivuxolimab in advanced cancers. Study-level background: An agonistic human IgG2 monoclonal antibody against OX40 (CD134) was given.

Germline CDR1 and CDR2: SGHVS and FQNEAQ. CDR3 length: 14 residues. V lost 1 base to trimming and J lost 1 base; unmatched junction nucleotides: 1. Clones were sequenced by immunoSEQ multiplex PCR, and TCRdb holds only the in-frame ones, with some missing. There are approximately 99,000 clones in the sample; roughly 95% occur only once, and around 2% lies in the top ten. Specimen: CD4+ or CD8+ T cells sorted from blood, collected in a trial of the OX40 agonist ivuxolimab. This clonotype was obtained from an adult with an advanced solid tumor such as melanoma, head and neck, liver or kidney cancer. This sequence joins TRBV7-8 and TRBJ2-7; 7 positions match TRBD1. DNA for the CDR3: TGTGCCAGCAGCTTAGGGGACAGTTCCTACGAGCAGTACTTC. Residues: CASSLGDSSYEQYF.